What follows are 11 T cell receptor beta chains derived from one specimen sequenced in a study of CD8+ T cells in alopecia areata. cDNA prepared by RNA extraction and subsequent reverse transcription served as the template for sequencing. TCRdb keeps only in-frame clones here, not all; method: immunoSEQ multiplex PCR. The sample shows roughly 40,000 clones, roughly 89% of them seen only once. Regarding treatment: oral pan-JAK inhibitor, 5-10 mg twice daily. The specimen was CD8+ T cells sorted from blood, collected at week 24, from a patient treated with tofacitinib. These receptors all come from a human donor with alopecia areata.

The gene calls are TRBV7-8 and TRBJ2-7; 9 bases fit TRBD1. Trimming removed 0 bases from V and 6 bases from J; junction bases left unmatched: 3. CDR1 and CDR2 (germline): SGHVS, FQNEAQ. The CDR3 has 14 amino acids. The CDR3 DNA reads as TGTGCCAGCAGCTTAGCGGGACAGGGAACCGAGCAGTACTTC. Protein product: CASSLAGQGTEQYF.

The chain carries TRBV2 and TRBJ2-5; 12 bases agree with TRBD2. The V gene's germline CDR1 is SNHLY and CDR2 FYNNEI. This CDR3 has 18 residues. J gave up 3 bases and V 3 bases, and 11 bases lay outside the gene matches. For the CDR3, the DNA is TGTGCCAGCAGTGACGCTGCCCTTCTAGCGGGGGGGAAAGAGACCCAGTACTTC. Its protein product is CASSDAALLAGGKETQYF.

The chain is built from TRBV4-2 and TRBJ2-7; the D gene could be TRBD1 or TRBD2 (5 bases each). Trimming left V 0 bases short and J 3 bases short, with 15 bases between. Germline loops: CDR1 LGHNA, CDR2 YNFKEQ. The CDR3 is 16 amino acids. The CDR3: CASSQEVGSGSYEQYF. The CDR3 region has the DNA TGTGCCAGCAGCCAAGAGGTGGGCTCAGGGAGCTACGAGCAGTACTTC.

The V call is TRBV6-6, the J call TRBJ2-7; D gene unclear. The CDR3 length is 12 residues. Germline CDR1 reads MNHNY; CDR2 reads SVGAGI (reference sequence). V lost 7 bases, J lost 2 bases, and 9 bases lay in between. CDR3 sequence reads: CASTPVPYEQYF. The DNA of the CDR3 is TGTGCCAGCACCCCCGTCCCCTACGAGCAGTACTTC.

V and J are TRBV13 and TRBJ2-7; 7 positions match TRBD2. This CDR3 is built from 14 residues. V gave up 1 base and J gave up 4 bases; unmatched junction bases: 4. The germline gives CDR1 PRHDT, CDR2 FYEKMQ (reference sequence). CDR3 protein: CASSLAPSGYEQYF. In DNA, the CDR3 is TGTGCCAGCAGCTTAGCCCCTAGCGGATACGAGCAGTACTTC.

This sequence joins TRBV30 and TRBJ2-1; 13 bases are shared with TRBD2. CDR3 length: 17 residues. CDR1 and CDR2 (germline): GTSNPN, SVGIG (reference sequence). The V and J ends lost 6 bases and 8 bases, in that order; junction bases with no gene match: 16. The DNA for the CDR3 is TGTGCCTGTCACGGACTAGCGGGGGAAAACAGGGCGGATGAGCAGTTCTTC. This encodes CACHGLAGENRADEQFF.

Only a few counts were recorded for this clone. V and J are TRBV28 and TRBJ2-5; D is uncertain. CDR1 MDHEN and CDR2 SYDVKM come from the germline V gene. The germline V and J ends were trimmed by 2 bases and 4 bases, with 2 bases remaining between them. The CDR3 covers 11 residues. CDR3 coding DNA: TGTGCCAGCAGTTTAAGAGAGACCCAGTACTTC. Translating it yields CASSLRETQYF.

The chain carries TRBV28 and TRBJ2-7; TRBD2 agrees at 9 bases. Germline loops: CDR1 MDHEN, CDR2 SYDVKM. The J segment lost 1 base and the V segment lost 7 bases, leaving 2 bases of the junction unmatched. This CDR3 has 13 amino acids. CDR3 DNA: TGTGCCAGCACGACTAGCGGTTCCTACGAGCAGTACTTC. Amino acids: CASTTSGSYEQYF.

This clone was seen once. In nucleotides, the CDR3 is TGTGCCAGCAGCCGCGGACTAGCTGTGGAGGAGACCCAGTACTTC. Amino acids: CASSRGLAVEETQYF. The J gene is TRBJ2-5, the V gene TRBV11-2; 8 nucleotides agree with TRBD2. Germline V gives CDR1 SGHAT, CDR2 FQNNGV. V gave up 5 bases and J gave up 5 bases; unmatched junction bases: 10. This CDR3 has 15 residues. Filled out from reference TRBV11-2 and TRBJ2-5, the complete variable domain reads EAGVAQSPRYKIIEKRQSVAFWCNPISGHATLYWYQQILGQGPKLLIQFQNNGVVDDSQLPKDRFSAERLKGVDSTLKIQPAKLEDSAVYLCASSRGLAVEETQYFGPGTRLLVL.

The rearrangement links TRBV25-1 to TRBJ2-5, with D possibly being TRBD1 (6 bases). With the DNA end fitting TRBJ2-7 better, the J assignment may be wrong. Looked up from germline, CDR1 is MGHDK and CDR2 is SYGVNS. The CDR3 spans 12 residues. CDR3 nucleotides: TGTGCCAGCGAGGGGGACACCTACGAGCAGTACTTC. Translating it yields CASEGDTYEQYF.

This clone was seen more than once but under ten times. The chain uses TRBV2 and TRBJ2-7; perhaps TRBD1 as D (6 bases). The V end was cut by 10 bases, the J end by 0 bases, with 13 bases between. The CDR3 has 13 residues. Germline CDR1 is SNHLY and CDR2 is FYNNEI. CDR3 nucleotide sequence: TGTGCCACTCGGACACAGGGCTCCTACGAGCAGTACTTC. This gives the protein CATRTQGSYEQYF.